Described below is a single T cell receptor (beta chain) sequence and its context. A much larger clone lies one base from this, so it may be a read error. Each individual donor underwent a draw of ten milliliters of peripheral blood. These data come from a study of blood T cells in healthy people across ages. The germline CDR1 and CDR2 sequences are LGHDT and YNNKEL (reference sequence). CDR3 length: 12 amino acids. PCR was performed a second time for about 6 to 11 cycles using a sample-barcoded 5' primer and a J-beta primer mix. Each cDNA molecule was tagged by a template-switch adaptor that had 12 random nucleotides. In TCRdb, the 5' RACE reads were re-called with MiXCR into one record per CDR3 protein. The table has about 840,000 distinct CDR3 sequences, 25% to 30% seen once. The sample also formed part of further work on T cells of mothers and their children. That paper notes: T cell clones that were persistent and microchimeric went undetected.

This clonotype was obtained from a woman aged 40 to 50 in good health. Material for sequencing was blood. The chain uses TRBV3-1 and TRBJ1-2; D gene ambiguous. CDR3 residues: CACSQDYYGYTF. In DNA, the CDR3 is TGTGCCTGCAGCCAAGATTACTATGGCTACACCTTC.